This T cell receptor (beta chain) was observed in a study of somatic mutations in cytotoxic T cells in rheumatoid arthritis. The data were produced by immunoSEQ multiplex PCR, yet TCRdb's version contains in-frame clones alone and is incomplete. The sample holds under 20,000 clones, 68% seen once. Study-level results: Healthy controls showed no age-related rise in CD8+ clonality, whereas rheumatoid arthritis patients did. Neither rheumatoid arthritis patients nor age-matched healthy controls had significantly different CD8+ T-cell clonality from the other group. Nobody knew which antigens the expanded CD8+ clones targeted.

Worth noting for this clone: Its antigen is unidentified.

Once isolated by positive magnetic bead selection, the CD4+ and CD8+ cells had their purity checked by flow cytometry. Germline V CDR1 and CDR2: LGHNA, YSLEER. Trimming left V 1 base short and J 0 bases short, with 10 bases between. The CDR3 extends over 15 amino acids. V is TRBV4-3 and J is TRBJ2-7; TRBD1 might be the D (5 bases). This receptor was identified in an adult with rheumatoid arthritis. The sequenced sample was CD8+ T cells sorted from blood. CDR3 in DNA: TGCGCCAGCAGCCAAGCTCCAGGGTTCTCCTACGAGCAGTACTTC. Translating gives CASSQAPGFSYEQYF.